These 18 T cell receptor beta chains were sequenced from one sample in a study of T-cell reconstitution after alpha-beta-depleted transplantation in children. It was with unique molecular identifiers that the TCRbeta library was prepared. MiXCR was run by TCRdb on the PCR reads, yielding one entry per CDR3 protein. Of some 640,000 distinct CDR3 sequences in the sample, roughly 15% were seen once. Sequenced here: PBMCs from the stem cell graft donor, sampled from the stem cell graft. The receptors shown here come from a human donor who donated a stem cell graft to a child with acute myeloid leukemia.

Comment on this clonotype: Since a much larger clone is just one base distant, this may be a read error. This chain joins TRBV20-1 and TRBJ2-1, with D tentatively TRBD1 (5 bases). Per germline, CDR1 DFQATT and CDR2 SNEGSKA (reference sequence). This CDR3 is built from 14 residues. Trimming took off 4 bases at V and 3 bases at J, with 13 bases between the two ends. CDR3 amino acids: CSAMRGRGYNEQFF. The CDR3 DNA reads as TGCAGTGCTATGCGTGGAAGGGGCTACAATGAGCAGTTCTTC.

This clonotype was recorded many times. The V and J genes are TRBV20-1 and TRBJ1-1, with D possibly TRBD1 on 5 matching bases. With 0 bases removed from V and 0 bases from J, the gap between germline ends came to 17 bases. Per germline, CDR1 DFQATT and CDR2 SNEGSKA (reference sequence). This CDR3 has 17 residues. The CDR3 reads CSARDRGRRGLNTEAFF. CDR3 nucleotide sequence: TGCAGTGCTAGAGATCGGGGCAGGAGGGGTTTGAACACTGAAGCTTTCTTT.

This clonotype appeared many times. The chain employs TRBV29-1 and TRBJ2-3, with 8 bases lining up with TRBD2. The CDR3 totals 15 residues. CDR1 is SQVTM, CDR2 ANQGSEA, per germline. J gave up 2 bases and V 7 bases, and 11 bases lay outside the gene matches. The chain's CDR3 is CSGYGGSGDTDTQYF. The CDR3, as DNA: TGCAGCGGGTACGGCGGTAGCGGGGACACAGATACGCAGTATTTT.

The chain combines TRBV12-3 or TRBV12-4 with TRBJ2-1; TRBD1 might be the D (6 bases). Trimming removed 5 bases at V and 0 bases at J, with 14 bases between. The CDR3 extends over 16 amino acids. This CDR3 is CASSPQDRSSYNEQFF. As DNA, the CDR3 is TGTGCCAGCAGTCCCCAGGACAGAAGCTCCTACAATGAGCAGTTCTTC.

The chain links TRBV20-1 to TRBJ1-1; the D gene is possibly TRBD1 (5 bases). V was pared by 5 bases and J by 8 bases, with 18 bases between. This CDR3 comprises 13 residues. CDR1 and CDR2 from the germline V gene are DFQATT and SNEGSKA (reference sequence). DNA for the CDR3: TGCAGTGCTGCTGACAGATCCGAGGGGGAAGCTTTCTTT. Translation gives CSAADRSEGEAFF.

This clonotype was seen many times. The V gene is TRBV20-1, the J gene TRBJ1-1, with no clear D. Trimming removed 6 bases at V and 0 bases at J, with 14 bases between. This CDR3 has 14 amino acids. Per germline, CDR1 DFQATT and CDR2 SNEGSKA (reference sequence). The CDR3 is CSAVVGSLNTEAFF. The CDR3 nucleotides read TGCAGTGCCGTGGTGGGGAGCCTGAACACTGAAGCTTTCTTT.

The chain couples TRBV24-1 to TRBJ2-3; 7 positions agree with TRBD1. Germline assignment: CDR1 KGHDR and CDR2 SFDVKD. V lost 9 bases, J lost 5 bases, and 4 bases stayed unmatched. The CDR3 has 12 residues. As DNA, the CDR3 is TGTGCCACCGGGACAGTGGGAGATACGCAGTATTTT. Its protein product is CATGTVGDTQYF.

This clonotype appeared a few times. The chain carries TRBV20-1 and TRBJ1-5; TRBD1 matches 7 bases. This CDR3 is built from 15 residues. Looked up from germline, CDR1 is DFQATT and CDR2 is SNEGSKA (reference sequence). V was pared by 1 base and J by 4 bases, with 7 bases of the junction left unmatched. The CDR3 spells CSARGGQLMNQPQHF. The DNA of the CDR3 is TGCAGTGCTAGAGGGGGACAGTTAATGAATCAGCCCCAGCATTTT.

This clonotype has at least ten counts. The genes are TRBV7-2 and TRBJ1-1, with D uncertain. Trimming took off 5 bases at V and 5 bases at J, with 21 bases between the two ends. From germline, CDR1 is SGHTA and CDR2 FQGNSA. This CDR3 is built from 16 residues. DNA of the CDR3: TGTGCCAGCAGCCTACTCCCGAGGGAGACGGGGACTGAAGCTTTCTTT. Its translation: CASSLLPRETGTEAFF.

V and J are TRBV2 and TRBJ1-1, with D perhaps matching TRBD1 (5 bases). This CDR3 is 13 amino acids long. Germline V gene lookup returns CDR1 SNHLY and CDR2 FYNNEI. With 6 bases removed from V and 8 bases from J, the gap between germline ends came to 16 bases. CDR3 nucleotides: TGTGCCAGCAGAGGGACTCCTGAGGGCGAAGCTTTCTTT. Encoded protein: CASRGTPEGEAFF. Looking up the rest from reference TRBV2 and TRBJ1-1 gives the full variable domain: EPEVTQTPSHQVTQMGQEVILRCVPISNHLYFYWYRQILGQKVEFLVSFYNNEISEKSEIFDDQFSVERPDGSNFTLKIRSTKLEDSAMYFCASRGTPEGEAFFGQGTRLTVV.

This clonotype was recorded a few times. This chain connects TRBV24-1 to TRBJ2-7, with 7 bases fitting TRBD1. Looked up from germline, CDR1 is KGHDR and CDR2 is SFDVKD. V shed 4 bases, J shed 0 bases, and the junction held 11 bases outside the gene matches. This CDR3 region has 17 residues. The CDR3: CATSDPLRDRNSYEQYF. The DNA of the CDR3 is TGTGCCACCAGTGACCCCCTCCGGGACAGAAACTCCTACGAGCAGTACTTC.

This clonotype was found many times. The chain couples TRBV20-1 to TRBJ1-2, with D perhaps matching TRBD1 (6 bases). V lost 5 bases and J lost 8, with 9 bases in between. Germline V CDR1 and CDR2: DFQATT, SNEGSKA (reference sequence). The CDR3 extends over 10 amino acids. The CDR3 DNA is TGCAGTGCTCCCGGACAGGGCTACACCTTC. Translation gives CSAPGQGYTF.

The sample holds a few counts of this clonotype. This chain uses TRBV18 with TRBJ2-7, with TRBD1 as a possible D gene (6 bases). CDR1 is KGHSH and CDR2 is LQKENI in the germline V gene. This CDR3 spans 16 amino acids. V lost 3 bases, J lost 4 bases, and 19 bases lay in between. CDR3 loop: CASSPAKGDGLYEQYV. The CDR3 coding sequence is TGTGCCAGCTCACCTGCTAAGGGGGACGGGCTTTACGAGCAGTACGTC.

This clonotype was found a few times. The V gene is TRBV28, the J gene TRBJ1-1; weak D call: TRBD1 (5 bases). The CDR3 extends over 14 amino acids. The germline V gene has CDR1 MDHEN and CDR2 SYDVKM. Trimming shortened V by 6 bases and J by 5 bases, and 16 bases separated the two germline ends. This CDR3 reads CASSRMRGWTEAFF. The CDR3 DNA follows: TGTGCCAGCAGCCGAATGCGGGGGTGGACTGAAGCTTTCTTT.

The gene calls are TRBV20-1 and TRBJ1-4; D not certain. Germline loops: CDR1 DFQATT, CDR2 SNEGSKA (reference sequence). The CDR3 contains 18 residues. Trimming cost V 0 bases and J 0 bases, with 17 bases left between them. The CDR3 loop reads CSARDLGVTAATNEKLFF. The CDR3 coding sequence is TGCAGTGCTAGAGATCTGGGTGTGACCGCTGCAACTAATGAAAAACTGTTTTTT.

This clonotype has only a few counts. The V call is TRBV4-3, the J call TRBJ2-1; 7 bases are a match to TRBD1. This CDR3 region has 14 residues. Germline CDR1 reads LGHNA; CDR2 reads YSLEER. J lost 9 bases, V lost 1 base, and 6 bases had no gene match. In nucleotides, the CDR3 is TGCGCCAGCAGCCAAGTGTCAGGGGGTCCTGAGCAGTTCTTC. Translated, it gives CASSQVSGGPEQFF.

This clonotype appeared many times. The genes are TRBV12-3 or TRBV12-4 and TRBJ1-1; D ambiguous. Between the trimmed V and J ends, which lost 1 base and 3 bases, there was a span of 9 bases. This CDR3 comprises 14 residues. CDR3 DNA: TGTGCCAGCAGTTTAGGCGAGGCCGACACTGAAGCTTTCTTT. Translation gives CASSLGEADTEAFF.

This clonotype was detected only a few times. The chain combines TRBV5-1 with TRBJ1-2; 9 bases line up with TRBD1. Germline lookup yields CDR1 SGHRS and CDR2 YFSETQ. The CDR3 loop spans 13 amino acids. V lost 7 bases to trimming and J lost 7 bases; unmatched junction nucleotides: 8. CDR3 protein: CASRRTGESGYTF. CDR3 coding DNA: TGCGCCAGCCGCCGGACAGGGGAGTCTGGCTACACCTTC.